Following are 20 T cell receptor beta chains from one sample sequenced in a study of identical twins (dated by TCRdb to the mid-2010s). Library prep was done by 5' RACE. The data were produced on an Illumina HiSeq 2000. Clones were called with MiXCR by TCRdb after fastp trimmed the public reads at Q25, and only in-frame beta chains were retained. Identical CDR3 protein sequences are pooled into one entry, listed with their most common genes and DNA. This sample is represented by approximately 1.8 million distinct CDR3 sequences; less than 40% of them were singletons. The top ten clonotypes cover 0.27% of the sample. The sample consisted of cord blood. These receptors were obtained from a newborn girl in good health.

This clonotype was counted many times. At one end, the junction sequence differs from germline, possibly due to a read error. The V and J genes are TRBV5-1 and TRBJ1-1; D gene ambiguous. The CDR3 has 13 residues. Germline CDR1 SGHRS, CDR2 YFSETQ. The CDR3 is CASSFRQNTEAFF. CDR3 bases: TGTGCCAGCAGCTTCCGACAGAACACTGAAGCTTTCTTT. Together with reference TRBV5-1 and TRBJ1-1, the CDR3 gives the full variable domain: KAGVTQTPRYLIKTRGQQVTLSCSPISGHRSVSWYQQTPGQGLQFLFEYFSETQRNKGNFPGRFSGRQFSNSRSEMNVSTLELGDSALYLCASSFRQNTEAFFGQGTRLTVV.

The chain recombines TRBV12-3 or TRBV12-4 with TRBJ2-2, with 7 bases lining up with TRBD1. CDR3 size: 15 residues. Losses at the gene ends were 4 bases for V and 4 bases for J; bases not matched to a gene: 6. Here the CDR3 reads CASSSPGGFTGELFF. The DNA for the CDR3 is TGTGCCAGCAGTTCCCCAGGGGGATTCACCGGGGAGCTGTTTTTT.

The V and J genes are TRBV2 and TRBJ2-3, with a weak D call TRBD2 (6 bases). Germline values: CDR1 SNHLY, CDR2 FYNNEI. CDR3 length: 13 amino acids. V was trimmed by 7 bases and J by 5 bases, leaving 13 bases between them. CDR3 nucleotide sequence: TGTGCCAGCACCGCGAGGGGACTAGATACGCAGTATTTT. It specifies CASTARGLDTQYF.

In DNA form, the CDR3 reads TGCAGTCCGGACAGGGGAGGCTCCTACGAGCAGTACTTC. It specifies CSPDRGGSYEQYF. The J gene is TRBJ2-7, the V gene TRBV20-1, with 9 bases matching TRBD1. After removal of 8 bases from V and 0 bases from J, the junction contained 5 bases not matched to a gene. The CDR3 loop spans 13 amino acids. Germline V gives CDR1 DFQATT, CDR2 SNEGSKA (reference sequence).

This clonotype was seen a few times. V and J are TRBV12-5 and TRBJ2-4; tentatively, D is TRBD2 (6 bases). The CDR3 is 15 amino acids. In germline, CDR1 is LGHNT, CDR2 FRNRAP. V lost 0 bases to trimming and J lost 6 bases, with 12 bases between them. CDR3 protein: CASGLVSIAVNIQYF. CDR3 coding DNA: TGTGCTAGTGGTTTGGTATCTATAGCGGTAAACATTCAGTACTTC.

The chain has TRBV7-9 and TRBJ1-6; 11 bases align to TRBD1. The length of the CDR3 is 16 residues. The V gene end was trimmed by 5 bases and the J gene end by 9 bases; junction bases not matched to a gene: 9. CDR1 is SEHNR, CDR2 FQNEAQ, per germline (reference sequence). CDR3 sequence: CASSLRGTGGISPLHF. In nucleotides, the CDR3 is TGTGCCAGCAGCCTCCGGGGGACAGGGGGAATTTCACCCCTCCACTTT.

The V and J genes are TRBV6-2 or TRBV6-3 and TRBJ2-2; no definite D call. This CDR3 has 16 amino acids. V shed 2 bases and J shed 2 bases, with 12 bases lying between them. CDR1 is MNHEY and CDR2 is SVGEGT in the germline V gene. The CDR3 coding sequence is TGTGCCAGCAGTTACACAACAACGTCTAACACCGGGGAGCTGTTTTTT. Protein product: CASSYTTTSNTGELFF.

The rearrangement uses TRBV5-1 and TRBJ1-6, with a possible D match to TRBD1 (6 bases). CDR3 length: 17 residues. CDR1 is SGHRS and CDR2 is YFSETQ in the germline V gene. The germline V and J ends were trimmed by 1 base and 4 bases, with 15 bases remaining between them. The CDR3, as DNA: TGCGCCAGCAGCTTGACAGGGTTTGGGGGGTATAATTCACCCCTCCACTTT. The encoded protein is CASSLTGFGGYNSPLHF.

The chain links TRBV20-1 to TRBJ1-5; 9 bases fit TRBD1. There are 18 residues in the CDR3. Per the germline V gene, CDR1 is DFQATT and CDR2 is SNEGSKA (reference sequence). V gave up 3 bases and J gave up 4 bases; unmatched junction bases: 16. DNA of the CDR3: TGCAGTGCTAGGGGGACAGGGTCCCAATTCATAGCAAATCAGCCCCAGCATTTT. The encoded protein is CSARGTGSQFIANQPQHF.

The V gene is TRBV6-5, the J gene TRBJ2-2, with TRBD1 matching over 7 bases. The V segment lost 7 bases and the J segment 0 bases; nucleotides outside the gene matches: 8. This CDR3 is built from 16 residues. Germline V gene sequence: CDR1 MNHEY, CDR2 SVGAGI. This CDR3 is CASTRKGAANTGELFF. The DNA for the CDR3 is TGTGCCAGCACCCGAAAGGGGGCGGCGAACACCGGGGAGCTGTTTTTT.

The rearrangement joins TRBV10-2 to TRBJ2-3; weak D call: TRBD2 (5 bases). The CDR3 runs 15 residues. V was shortened by 4 bases and J by 0 bases, with 11 bases between the two germline ends. The germline V gene encodes CDR1 WSHSY and CDR2 SAAADI. The CDR3 is CASSVLVPSTDTQYF. Written as DNA, the CDR3 is TGCGCCAGCAGTGTACTAGTTCCTAGCACAGATACGCAGTATTTT.

This clonotype showed up many times. This sequence joins TRBV5-1 and TRBJ2-7; 9 bases line up with TRBD1. The CDR3 consists of 16 residues. Trimming cost V 0 bases and J 1 base; bases outside gene matches: 5. Germline V gene sequence: CDR1 SGHRS, CDR2 YFSETQ. CDR3 coding DNA: TGCGCCAGCAGCTTGGTTCCGGGACAGGGATCCTACGAGCAGTACTTC. Amino acids: CASSLVPGQGSYEQYF.

This clonotype was recorded a few times. V gene TRBV7-9 combines with J gene TRBJ2-3; either TRBD1 or TRBD2 may fit D (6 bases each). This CDR3 has 20 residues. Trimming removed 7 bases at V and 0 bases at J, with 29 bases between. Germline assignment: CDR1 SEHNR and CDR2 FQNEAQ (reference sequence). CDR3 DNA: TGTGCCAGCATCCCGGGGGCTCCGTCCTTAGCGAGGACTAGCACAGATACGCAGTATTTT. It is translated as CASIPGAPSLARTSTDTQYF. Complete variable domain (other parts from reference TRBV7-9 and TRBJ2-3): DTGVSQNPRHKITKRGQNVTFRCDPISEHNRLYWYRQTLGQGPEFLTYFQNEAQLEKSRLLSDRFSAERPKGSFSTLEIQRTEQGDSAMYLCASIPGAPSLARTSTDTQYFGPGTRLTVL.

The genes are TRBV4-2 and TRBJ1-3; D not resolved. Germline-derived CDR1 and CDR2 are LGHNA and YNFKEQ. Between the trimmed V and J ends, which lost 1 base and 0 bases, there was a span of 19 bases. The CDR3 is made up of 19 amino acids. Here the CDR3 reads CASSQVASPTTSSGNTIYF. CDR3 in DNA: TGTGCCAGCAGCCAAGTTGCAAGTCCAACGACCTCCTCTGGAAACACCATATATTTT.

The V gene is TRBV20-1, the J gene TRBJ2-4; 8 bases map to TRBD1. The J call could be wrong; TRBJ2-7 is a better fit for the DNA end. The CDR3 length is 11 residues. The germline V gene encodes CDR1 DFQATT and CDR2 SNEGSKA (reference sequence). The CDR3 region is CSKDRDPEQYF. The CDR3 region has the DNA TGCAGCAAGGACAGGGACCCCGAGCAGTACTTC.

This clonotype was observed at least ten times. This chain uses TRBV7-2 with TRBJ2-4, with 11 bases identical to TRBD2. The CDR3 has 18 amino acids. CDR1 SGHTA and CDR2 FQGNSA come from the germline V gene. Trimming took 4 bases from V and 0 from J; bases not matched to a gene: 8. The DNA of the CDR3 is TGTGCCAGCAGCTCACAGGCTAGCGGGGGGCTAGCCAAAAACATTCAGTACTTC. It codes for CASSSQASGGLAKNIQYF.

The table lists this clonotype with a few counts. The chain employs TRBV4-2 and TRBJ2-7, with 7 bases that match TRBD2. The V and J ends lost 0 bases and 2 bases, in that order; junction bases with no gene match: 10. This CDR3 has 17 residues. Per germline, CDR1 LGHNA and CDR2 YNFKEQ. The chain's CDR3 is CASSQEGRSGDTYEQYF. CDR3 nucleotide sequence: TGTGCCAGCAGCCAAGAAGGCAGGAGCGGGGATACCTACGAGCAGTACTTC.

A few counts support this clonotype. This chain uses TRBV29-1 with TRBJ2-2; TRBD2 agrees at 7 bases. CDR3 size: 14 residues. Germline assignment: CDR1 SQVTM and CDR2 ANQGSEA. V shed 6 bases, J shed 2 bases, and the junction held 6 bases outside the gene matches. The CDR3 DNA is TGCAGCGTACTTCGGGGGGTTAACACCGGGGAGCTGTTTTTT. Residues: CSVLRGVNTGELFF.

V and J are TRBV6-1 and TRBJ2-5; tentatively, D is TRBD2 (5 bases). The germline gives CDR1 MNHNS, CDR2 SASEGT. The CDR3 is 14 amino acids. V was trimmed by 2 bases and J by 11 bases, leaving 18 bases between them. This CDR3 reads CASSESGLINEQYF. The CDR3 region has the DNA TGTGCCAGCAGTGAATCCGGACTTATCAATGAGCAGTACTTC.

In its sample, this clonotype was seen many times. The chain couples TRBV28 to TRBJ2-6, with D possibly matching TRBD1 (5 bases). The germline V gene has CDR1 MDHEN and CDR2 SYDVKM. V gave up 1 base and J gave up 2 bases, with 6 bases separating them. This CDR3 has 15 residues. CDR3: CASSLSGTGANVLTF. The CDR3, as DNA: TGTGCCAGCAGTTTATCAGGGACTGGGGCCAACGTCCTGACTTTC.